This is a list of T cell receptor beta chains from one sample in a study of cytomegalovirus exposure and HLA in healthy donors. Measured with immunoSEQ multiplex PCR; TCRdb has only the in-frame clones, and not every one. The sample yields some 99,000 clones, around four fifths seen once. The sequenced material came from PBMCs. The receptor source for this set is a woman aged 45-65 years in good health and CMV-seropositive. CDR3s include the opening cysteine and the closing phenylalanine or tryptophan. D genes are given only for firm matches. Not all rows give a size; the values are once, few, many and, for expanded clones, a class.

len,v_gene,d_gene,abundance,j_gene,CDR3aa,CDR3nt
16,TRBV7-2,TRBD2,NA,TRBJ2-3,CASSPRLAGGEDTQYF,TGTGCCAGCAGCCCAAGACTAGCGGGGGGGGAAGATACGCAGTATTTT
17,TRBV7-6,TRBD2,NA,TRBJ2-1,CASSLVLAGGSYNEQFF,TGTGCCAGCAGCCTAGTACTAGCGGGGGGTTCCTACAATGAGCAGTTCTTC
16,TRBV10-3,TRBD2,NA,TRBJ2-5,CAISALMGLVQETQYF,TGTGCCATCAGTGCCCTAATGGGACTAGTGCAAGAGACCCAGTACTTC
15,TRBV19,TRBD2,NA,TRBJ2-4,CASSMGGYAKNSQYF,TGTGCCAGTAGTATGGGGGGGTATGCCAAAAACAGTCAGTACTTC
15,TRBV19,TRBD1,few,TRBJ2-1,CASSTTGGEGNEQFF,TGTGCCAGTAGTACGACAGGGGGCGAAGGGAATGAGCAGTTCTTC
15,TRBV4-3,NA,NA,TRBJ2-6,CASSQTTAGANGLTF,TGCGCCAGCAGCCAGACGACAGCTGGGGCCAACGGCCTGACTTTC
15,TRBV18,TRBD2,few,TRBJ2-3,CASSLGTSGTDTQYF,TGTGCCAGCTCATTAGGGACTAGCGGCACAGATACGCAGTATTTT
15,TRBV21-1,NA,NA,TRBJ1-4,CASNQRGGAREKLFF,TGTGCCAGCAATCAAAGAGGGGGGGCGCGTGAAAAACTGTTTTTT
17,TRBV18,TRBD1,once,TRBJ2-3,CASSLRDRPRSTDTQYF,TGTGCCAGCTCGCTTAGGGACAGACCTCGTAGCACAGATACGCAGTATTTT
13,TRBV9,TRBD2,NA,TRBJ2-5,CASSGDYQETQYF,TGTGCCAGCAGCGGGGACTATCAAGAGACCCAGTACTTC
15,TRBV5-4,TRBD1,NA,TRBJ2-4,CASSLVAGGGNIQYF,TGTGCCAGCAGCTTGGTCGCAGGGGGCGGGAACATTCAGTACTTC
14,TRBV10-3,TRBD1,NA,TRBJ1-2,CAITGQDGNYGYTF,TGTGCCATAACTGGACAGGACGGAAACTATGGCTACACCTTC
14,TRBV11-2,TRBD1,NA,TRBJ2-7,CASSSQGLWREQYF,TGTGCCAGCAGCTCACAGGGGCTCTGGCGCGAGCAGTACTTC
15,TRBV18,NA,few,TRBJ2-3,CASSPDPTGRDTQYF,TGTGCCAGCTCCCCCGATCCAACGGGAAGAGATACGCAGTATTTT
14,TRBV18,TRBD2,NA,TRBJ2-7,CASSRTSGSYEQYF,TGTGCCAGCTCAAGGACTAGCGGGTCCTACGAGCAGTACTTC
11,TRBV4-1,TRBD1,NA,TRBJ1-3,CASSSGGTIYF,TGCGCCAGCAGTTCAGGGGGCACCATATATTTT
15,TRBV6-5,NA,NA,TRBJ1-4,CASSYEQGLREKLFF,TGTGCCAGCAGTTACGAGCAGGGGCTAAGAGAAAAACTGTTTTTT
13,TRBV29-1,TRBD1,NA,TRBJ1-4,CSVGRQGGRELFF,TGCAGCGTTGGCAGACAGGGGGGGCGGGAACTGTTTTTT
15,TRBV6-5,TRBD2,NA,TRBJ2-7,CASSPPGTMPSEQYF,TGTGCCAGCAGTCCTCCGGGGACTATGCCGTCGGAGCAGTACTTC
14,TRBV5-1,TRBD1,NA,TRBJ2-7,CASSRGTGDHEQYF,TGCGCCAGCAGCCGGGGGACAGGGGACCACGAGCAGTACTTC
15,TRBV18,TRBD1,NA,TRBJ1-3,CASSLDRSSGNTIYF,TGTGCCAGCTCACTGGACAGGTCCTCGGGAAACACCATATATTTT
16,TRBV6-1,NA,NA,TRBJ2-6,CASSGGRLSGANVLTF,TGTGCCAGCAGTGGGGGCAGACTCTCTGGGGCCAACGTCCTGACTTTC
12,TRBV5-4,NA,NA,TRBJ2-1,CASSSTYNEQFF,TGTGCCAGCAGCTCAACTTACAATGAGCAGTTCTTC
15,TRBV6-6,TRBD2,NA,TRBJ2-5,CASSQTSGVQETQYF,TGTGCCAGCAGTCAAACTAGCGGGGTCCAAGAGACCCAGTACTTC
13,TRBV6-5,TRBD2,NA,TRBJ2-1,CASSRLAGDEQFF,TGTGCCAGCAGTAGACTAGCGGGAGATGAGCAGTTCTTC
13,TRBV29-1,TRBD1,NA,TRBJ1-1,CSVNRGQNTEAFF,TGCAGCGTTAACAGGGGGCAGAACACTGAAGCTTTCTTT
12,TRBV7-9,NA,NA,TRBJ1-2,CSSTQGSYGYTF,TGTTCCAGCACCCAGGGGTCCTATGGCTACACCTTC
15,TRBV9,TRBD2,few,TRBJ2-5,CASSYSGSGRETQYF,TGTGCCAGCAGCTATAGCGGGAGTGGTCGAGAGACCCAGTACTTC
15,TRBV5-4,TRBD1,NA,TRBJ2-4,CASSSTGGLKNIQYF,TGTGCCAGCAGCTCGACAGGGGGCCTCAAAAACATTCAGTACTTC
13,TRBV5-4,TRBD1,once,TRBJ2-7,CASSFNTGDEQYF,TGTGCCAGCAGCTTTAACACAGGGGACGAGCAGTACTTC
15,TRBV4-3,NA,few,TRBJ2-1,CASSQGQVTRTEQFF,TGCGCCAGCAGCCAAGGACAGGTAACGCGGACTGAGCAGTTCTTC
15,TRBV7-3,TRBD2,NA,TRBJ2-1,CASSLLAGPADEQFF,TGTGCCAGCAGCCTGCTAGCGGGGCCGGCTGATGAGCAGTTCTTC
16,TRBV5-6,NA,NA,TRBJ1-4,CASSGETGRDNEKLFF,TGTGCCAGCAGCGGGGAAACAGGGAGGGATAATGAAAAACTGTTTTTT
13,TRBV19,TRBD1,NA,TRBJ2-7,CASSIGTGYAQYF,TGTGCCAGTAGTATAGGGACAGGGTACGCGCAGTACTTC
13,TRBV6-1,NA,NA,TRBJ1-5,CASTGGANKPQHF,TGTGCCAGCACTGGGGGCGCGAATAAGCCCCAGCATTTT
16,TRBV9,NA,NA,TRBJ2-5,CASSVGGGRGQETQYF,TGTGCCAGCAGCGTAGGCGGAGGGAGGGGGCAAGAGACCCAGTACTTC
14,TRBV19,TRBD1,NA,TRBJ2-7,CASSLGQGSYEQYF,TGTGCCAGTAGCTTAGGACAGGGCTCCTACGAGCAGTACTTC
13,TRBV27,TRBD1,NA,TRBJ1-5,CAVQGIRDQPQHF,TGTGCCGTACAGGGGATTAGAGATCAGCCCCAGCATTTT
15,TRBV6-6,NA,NA,TRBJ2-5,CASSYSQADQETQYF,TGTGCCAGCAGTTACTCGCAGGCAGATCAAGAGACCCAGTACTTC
12,TRBV5-4,NA,NA,TRBJ2-2,CASSGSTGELFF,TGTGCCAGCTCAGGGTCCACCGGGGAGCTGTTTTTT
13,TRBV7-2,NA,NA,TRBJ2-2,CASSLGRGGELFF,TGTGCCAGCAGCTTAGGCAGGGGCGGGGAGCTGTTTTTT
14,TRBV4-1,NA,once,TRBJ1-5,CASSQVGGNQPQHF,TGCGCCAGCAGCCAAGTCGGGGGAAATCAGCCCCAGCATTTT
14,TRBV5-4,NA,NA,TRBJ2-7,CASSKGQPSYEQYF,TGTGCCAGCAGCAAAGGACAGCCCAGCTACGAGCAGTACTTC
15,TRBV19,TRBD2,few,TRBJ2-3,CASRDGLALTDTQYF,TGTGCCAGTAGAGACGGACTAGCGCTTACAGATACGCAGTATTTT
16,TRBV4-1,TRBD1,NA,TRBJ1-2,CASSLRTGGDDYGYTF,TGCGCCAGCAGCCTCAGGACAGGGGGCGACGACTATGGCTACACCTTC
17,TRBV21-1,NA,few,TRBJ2-1,CASSKVWRGRTYNEQFF,TGTGCCAGCAGCAAAGTATGGCGGGGGCGCACCTACAATGAGCAGTTCTTC
15,TRBV2,TRBD2,NA,TRBJ2-2,CASRESGERTGELFF,TGTGCCAGCAGGGAAAGCGGGGAACGCACCGGGGAGCTGTTTTTT
14,TRBV5-6,TRBD1,once,TRBJ1-2,CASSLRGRLDGYTF,TGTGCCAGCAGCTTGAGGGGGCGCTTAGATGGCTACACCTTC
13,TRBV5-1,NA,NA,TRBJ1-2,CASSLDQGYGYTF,TGCGCCAGCAGCTTGGATCAGGGTTATGGCTACACCTTC
16,TRBV9,TRBD2,NA,TRBJ2-2,CASSESGGADTGELFF,TGTGCCAGCAGCGAAAGCGGGGGGGCCGACACCGGGGAGCTGTTTTTT
16,TRBV18,TRBD1,few,TRBJ1-5,CASSPQGAWSNQPQHF,TGTGCCAGCTCACCGCAGGGGGCTTGGAGCAATCAGCCCCAGCATTTT
14,TRBV6-5,TRBD1,NA,TRBJ1-1,CASSRQGGTAEAFF,TGTGCCAGCAGCAGACAGGGGGGGACGGCTGAAGCTTTCTTT
13,TRBV5-6,TRBD2,NA,TRBJ2-4,CASSQSGGDIQYF,TGTGCCAGCAGCCAAAGCGGGGGGGACATTCAGTACTTC
17,TRBV15,NA,NA,TRBJ1-2,CATSRDRQEEVNYGYTF,TGTGCCACCAGCAGAGATCGACAGGAAGAGGTGAACTATGGCTACACCTTC
14,TRBV19,TRBD1,NA,TRBJ1-2,CASSTGQGAFGYTF,TGTGCCAGTAGCACGGGACAGGGGGCTTTTGGCTACACCTTC